This TCR beta chain was retrieved from a study of T cell changes during pregnancy in multiple sclerosis. Trimming removed 0 bases from V and 6 bases from J; junction bases left unmatched: 8. The CDR3 runs 16 residues. CDR1 is MNHEY, CDR2 SVGAGI, per germline. Sequenced by immunoSEQ multiplex PCR; TCRdb stores in-frame clones only, minus some. The data contain tens of thousands of clones, around 92% of them singletons. The sequence was obtained from a female donor with multiple sclerosis, enrolled in a pregnancy study. The chain couples TRBV6-5 to TRBJ2-1, with 7 nucleotides matching TRBD2. The specimen was peripheral blood, collected in the first trimester of pregnancy. As DNA, the CDR3 is TGTGCCAGCAGTTACTCGATCGAAGCGGGATTCAATGAGCAGTTCTTC. This codes for CASSYSIEAGFNEQFF.